This T cell receptor (beta chain) is drawn from a study of blood T cell repertoires in COVID-19 (dated by TCRdb to 2018 to 2021). As for the study more broadly: Collaborator samples came from the United States, Italy and Spain and covered acute and convalescent phases of COVID-19. The dataset comprised deeply sampled blood TCRbeta repertoires from subjects exposed to, actively infected with, or recovered from COVID-19. The prospective study material was composed of cDNA or gDNA derived from T cells, B-cell-depleted T cells, or PBMCs. Samples were obtained from the ongoing ImmuneRACE study (first 160 participants) and from 1,254 subjects provided by 6 global collaborators. Sample metadata almost always included a de-identified subject ID, COVID-19 status, age in years and sex. The repertoires were made available in a free public database intended to serve as a resource for research on the immune response to SARS-CoV-2. Where available, HLA class I and class II types were taken from metadata supplied by the sample provider and were not determined by assay-based typing.

Enrolling through a virtual design, the prospective study's participants ranged in age from roughly 18 to 90 years and lived across around 25 United States geographic areas. In the prospective study, participants were assigned to cohorts based on the clinical history participants reported in a screening survey and a study questionnaire. Recovered participants in ImmuneRACE Cohort 3 were defined as having two consecutive negative NP/OP PCR tests, clearance from a healthcare professional, or resolution of symptoms. In the prospective study, mobile phlebotomists collected whole blood, serum and a nasopharyngeal or oropharyngeal swab from each participant. Participants in the prospective study had the option to provide additional blood draws and questionnaires over a roughly 2-month period. Prospective study blood samples were shipped either frozen or at room temperature before DNA extraction. For this clone: Its recognized antigen is unknown. The input lacks base qualities; no much larger clone sits a single base away.

TCRbeta CDR3 regions were amplified from genomic DNA by means of the immunoSEQ Assay, a bias-controlled multiplex PCR. On the authors' methods: The number of nucleated cells in each sample was estimated from the amplification of reference gene primers within the assay. Sequence reads were collapsed and filtered to measure the absolute abundance of every unique TCRbeta CDR3 rearrangement. For each sample, productive Simpson clonality was calculated as the square root of Simpson's diversity index across productive rearrangements. TCRdb retrieved this table from immuneACCESS and kept in-frame rearrangements only. Not all clones are present; in checked studies, unresolved V genes account for under half, and no reason is known for the remainder. V and J calls and clone size come straight from that table; D and trimming were deduced from the DNA. The sample has 150,000 to 200,000 clones on record, 65% to 90% of them singletons. The top ten hold approximately 16% of the sample.

Including cysteine and phenylalanine, the CDR3 has 13 amino acids. Just the 39-base CDR3 DNA is kept, in frame starting at base 1. Overall study results and their limits: The quantity of clinical and demographic metadata differed by source and by participant and was supplied without curation.

The source material was PBMCs or T cells enriched from blood (not recorded which). This receptor was taken from a man aged 50 or older who had recovered from COVID-19. Here the chain combines TRBV12-2 and TRBJ1-3; TRBD1 was called by the table and not checked on the DNA. TRBV12-2 is noted as a pseudogene. The DNA reads as follows: TGTGCAAGTCGCTTGGGCGTTGGAAACACCATATATTTT. It translates to CASRLGVGNTIYF.